The sequence of this TCR beta chain was determined in a study of OX40 agonist ivuxolimab in advanced cancers. In the study overall: The costimulatory receptor OX40 (CD134) was targeted by ivuxolimab, a fully human IgG2 agonistic monoclonal antibody. Intravenous ivuxolimab was administered to patients every 2 weeks at six dose levels: 0.01, 0.1, 0.3, 1.5, 3 and 10 mg/kg. Of the approximately 50 dose-escalation patients, hepatocellular carcinoma was present in about 19, melanoma in roughly 15, renal cell carcinoma in 9 and head and neck cancer in 9. In the dose-escalation cohort, roughly 80% of patients were male, and the mean age was roughly 60 years, with a range of roughly 20 to 79. Patients were allowed to have had prior anti-PD-1, anti-PD-L1 or anti-CTLA-4 therapy, and around 37% of the dose-escalation patients had previously received checkpoint inhibitors. Partial responses occurred in three dose-escalation patients: two with cutaneous melanoma and one with hepatocellular carcinoma. The purpose of peripheral TCRbeta sequencing was to test whether ivuxolimab changed TCR sequence diversity and led to clonal T-cell expansion. The paper covers the monotherapy dose-escalation part of the phase I ivuxolimab trial, which included N of about 50 patients. The paper's findings and limits, for the study overall: After ivuxolimab, CD8+ T cells had more expanded clones than CD4+ T cells on average. In the 0.1-3.0 mg/kg groups, partial responders had among the lowest normalized peripheral clonal expansion, particularly in CD8+ T cells. Low levels of normalized T-cell clonal expansion were also seen in some patients who did not respond. Which antigens the clonally expanded peripheral T cells were specific for was not determined. At doses of 0.1 to 3.0 mg/kg, clonal expansion of both CD4+ and CD8+ T cells in blood was seen between baseline and week 6.

Genomic DNA was extracted from sorted cells for sequencing of the TCRbeta CDR3 region. TCRbeta CDR3 regions were sequenced using the immunoSEQ Assay. TCRdb stores this immuneACCESS table with in-frame sequences only. Part of the clones is absent; in the studies checked, under half of the shortfall reflects unresolved V genes, and no reason is known for the rest. The sample profile shows 70,000 to 80,000 clones; roughly 88% of them were found once. The top ten clones comprise 0.75% to 1% of the sample. Remarks on this clone: Its antigen remains undetermined. The sample holds no much larger clone one base away, and base qualities are not on file.

Counted from cysteine to phenylalanine, this CDR3 has 17 amino acids. The sequence is cut down to CDR3 DNA, 51 bases in frame from base 1. CDR1 and CDR2 are read off the germline V gene as SGHVS and FQNEAQ. V is reduced by 0 bases and J by 5 bases, leaving a spacing of 16 bases between them. Patients with autoimmune disease history or receiving systemic immunosuppression were excluded from the trial. Peripheral blood for TCR sequencing was drawn from every dose cohort at baseline, at cycle 4 day 1 and at cycle 7 day 1. The samples were drawn from a first-in-human, open-label, multicenter phase I dose-escalation trial of ivuxolimab. Adults with locally advanced or metastatic melanoma, renal cell carcinoma, hepatocellular carcinoma or head and neck squamous cell carcinoma were enrolled in the trial. CD4+ and CD8+ T cells were sorted separately from peripheral blood before TCR sequencing.

This clonotype was obtained from an adult with an advanced solid tumor such as melanoma, head and neck, liver or kidney cancer. The sample consisted of CD4+ or CD8+ T cells sorted from blood, taken in a trial of the OX40 agonist ivuxolimab. The chain couples TRBV7-8 to TRBJ2-2; TRBD2 is perhaps the D gene, given 6 matching bases. The nucleotide sequence reads TGTGCCAGCAGCTTAGCGCTGGGAGGCCCGGGAACCGGGGAGCTGTTTTTT. Its coded protein is CASSLALGGPGTGELFF.